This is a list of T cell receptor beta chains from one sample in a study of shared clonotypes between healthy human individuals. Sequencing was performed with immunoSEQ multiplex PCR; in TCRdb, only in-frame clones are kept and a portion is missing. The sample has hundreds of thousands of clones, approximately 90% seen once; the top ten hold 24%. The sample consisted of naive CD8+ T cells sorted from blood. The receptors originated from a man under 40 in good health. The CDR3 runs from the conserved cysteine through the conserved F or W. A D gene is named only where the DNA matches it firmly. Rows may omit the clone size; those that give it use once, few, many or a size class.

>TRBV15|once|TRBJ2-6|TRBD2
CATSHGGAGANVLTF
TGTGCCACCAGCCACGGGGGGGCTGGGGCCAACGTCCTGACTTTC
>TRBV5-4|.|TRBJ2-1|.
CASSLGGLGVLEQFF
TGTGCCAGCAGCTTGGGGGGTTTAGGGGTACTTGAGCAGTTCTTC
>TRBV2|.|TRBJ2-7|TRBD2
CASTSAGVSGSSYEQYF
TGTGCCAGCACTTCAGCGGGAGTCTCGGGAAGCTCCTACGAGCAGTACTTC
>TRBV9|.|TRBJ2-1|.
CASSGAGTSPNEQFF
TGTGCCAGCAGCGGGGCCGGGACTTCCCCCAATGAGCAGTTCTTC
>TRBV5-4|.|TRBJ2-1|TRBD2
CASTQDASGARNEQFF
TGTGCCAGCACCCAGGACGCAAGCGGGGCCCGAAATGAGCAGTTCTTC
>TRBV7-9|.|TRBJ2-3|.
CASSPPLHTSTDTQYF
TGTGCCAGCAGCCCACCCCTCCATACTAGCACAGATACGCAGTATTTT
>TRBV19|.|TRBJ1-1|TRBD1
CASSPGLGQGNPEAFF
TGTGCCAGTAGTCCGGGTTTGGGACAGGGGAACCCTGAAGCTTTCTTT
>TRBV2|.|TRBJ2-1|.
CASPRFRDEQFF
TGTGCCAGCCCCAGGTTTAGGGATGAGCAGTTCTTC
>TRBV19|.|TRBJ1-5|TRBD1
CASGLRDPLLGTEDLWDNQPQHF
TGTGCCAGTGGGCTAAGGGATCCTCTGCTCGGGACAGAGGATTTGTGGGACAATCAGCCCCAGCATTTT
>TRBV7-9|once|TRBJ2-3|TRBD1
CASSPGQGTDTQYF
TGTGCCAGCAGTCCCGGACAGGGCACAGATACGCAGTATTTT
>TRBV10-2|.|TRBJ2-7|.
CASSEVPGTYEQYF
TGCGCCAGCAGTGAGGTCCCAGGGACATACGAGCAGTACTTC
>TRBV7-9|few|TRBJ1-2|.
CASSLPSSTYGYTF
TGTGCCAGCAGCTTACCTTCCAGTACATATGGCTACACCTTC
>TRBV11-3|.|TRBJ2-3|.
CASSLRTVTDTQYF
TGTGCCAGCAGCTTAAGGACAGTCACAGATACGCAGTATTTT
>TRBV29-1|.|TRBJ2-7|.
CSVIYPGLEDYEQYF
TGCAGCGTTATATACCCGGGACTGGAGGACTACGAGCAGTACTTC
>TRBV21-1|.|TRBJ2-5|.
CASSNDPRGEETQYF
TGTGCCAGCAGCAATGATCCCAGGGGGGAAGAGACCCAGTACTTC
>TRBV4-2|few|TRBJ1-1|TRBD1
CASSEGQDNTEAFF
TGTGCCAGCAGCGAGGGACAGGATAACACTGAAGCTTTCTTT
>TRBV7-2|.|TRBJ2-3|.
CASSLGHYRVTDTQYF
TGTGCCAGCAGCTTAGGGCATTACAGGGTAACAGATACGCAGTATTTT
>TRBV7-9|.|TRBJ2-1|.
CASSLVTGHWEFF
TGTGCCAGCAGCTTAGTTACGGGACATTGGGAGTTCTTC
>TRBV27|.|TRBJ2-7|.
CASSFEGPYEQYF
TGTGCCAGCAGTTTTGAGGGCCCCTACGAGCAGTACTTC
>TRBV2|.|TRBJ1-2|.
CASSTRTGNYGYTF
TGTGCCAGCAGTACACGGACGGGAAACTATGGCTACACCTTC
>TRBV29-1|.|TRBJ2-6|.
CSVTSQLAYKSGQRPDF
TGCAGCGTTACTTCACAACTAGCATACAAATCGGGCCAACGTCCTGACTTC
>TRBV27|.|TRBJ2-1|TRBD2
CASSLLAGGPYNEQFF
TGTGCCAGCAGTTTATTAGCGGGAGGCCCCTACAATGAGCAGTTCTTC
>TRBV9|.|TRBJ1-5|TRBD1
CASGGQGNQPQHF
TGTGCCAGTGGGGGACAGGGCAATCAGCCCCAGCATTTT
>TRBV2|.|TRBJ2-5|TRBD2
CASSVLAGVWETQYF
TGTGCCAGCAGTGTACTAGCGGGAGTCTGGGAGACCCAGTACTTC
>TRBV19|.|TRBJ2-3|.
CASSIELTARSTDTQYF
TGTGCCAGTAGTATAGAGTTGACAGCGCGTAGCACAGATACGCAGTATTTT
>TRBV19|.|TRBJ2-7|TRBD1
CASSYRDSTYEQYF
TGTGCCAGTAGTTACCGGGACAGTACCTACGAGCAGTACTTC
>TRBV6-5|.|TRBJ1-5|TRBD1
CASSYGQGTNQPQHF
TGTGCCAGCAGCTACGGACAGGGGACGAATCAGCCCCAGCATTTT
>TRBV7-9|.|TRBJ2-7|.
CASSSAYEQYF
TGTGCCAGCAGCTCTGCCTACGAGCAGTACTTC
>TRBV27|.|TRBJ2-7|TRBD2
CASSSGLAGNSYEQYF
TGTGCCAGCAGTTCAGGACTAGCGGGAAACTCTTACGAGCAGTACTTC
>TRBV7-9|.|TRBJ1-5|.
CASSVGSQPQHF
TGTGCCAGCAGCGTCGGAAGTCAGCCCCAGCATTTT
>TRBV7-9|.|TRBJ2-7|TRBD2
CASSFPTSVEQYF
TGTGCCAGCAGCTTCCCTACTAGCGTCGAGCAGTACTTC
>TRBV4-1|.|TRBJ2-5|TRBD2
CASSQAGGSPGADDQYF
TGCGCCAGCAGCCAAGCAGGCGGGAGTCCCGGAGCGGATGACCAGTACTTC
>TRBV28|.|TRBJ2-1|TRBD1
CASSSTLRQGHRYEQFF
TGTGCCAGCAGCTCCACCCTGAGACAGGGCCACAGGTATGAGCAGTTCTTC
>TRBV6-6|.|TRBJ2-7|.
CASSYSTTYEQYF
TGTGCCAGCAGTTACTCGACGACATACGAGCAGTACTTC
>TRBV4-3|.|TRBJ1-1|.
CASSQELVNTEAFF
TGCGCCAGCAGCCAAGAGCTCGTGAACACTGAAGCTTTCTTT
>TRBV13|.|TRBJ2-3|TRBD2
CASSARLASTDTQYF
TGTGCCAGCAGCGCGCGACTAGCTAGCACAGATACGCAGTATTTT
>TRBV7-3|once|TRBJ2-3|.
CASSLAGNTDTQYF
TGTGCCAGCAGCTTAGCGGGGAACACAGATACGCAGTATTTT
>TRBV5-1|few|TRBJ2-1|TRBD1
CASRQWGQGGNEQFF
TGCGCCAGCAGGCAGTGGGGACAGGGGGGCAATGAGCAGTTCTTC
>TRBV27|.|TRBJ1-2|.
CASSSTDTTNYGYTF
TGTGCCAGCAGTTCTACGGACACGACTAACTATGGCTACACCTTC
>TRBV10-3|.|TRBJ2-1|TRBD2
CAISEEREGSNEQFF
TGTGCCATCAGTGAGGAGCGGGAGGGTTCCAATGAGCAGTTCTTC
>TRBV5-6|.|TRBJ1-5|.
CASSLGGYQPQHF
TGTGCCAGCAGCTTGGGGGGGTATCAGCCCCAGCATTTT
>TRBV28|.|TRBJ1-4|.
CASSFGTGLNEKLFF
TGTGCCAGCAGTTTTGGTACTGGGCTAAATGAAAAACTGTTTTTT